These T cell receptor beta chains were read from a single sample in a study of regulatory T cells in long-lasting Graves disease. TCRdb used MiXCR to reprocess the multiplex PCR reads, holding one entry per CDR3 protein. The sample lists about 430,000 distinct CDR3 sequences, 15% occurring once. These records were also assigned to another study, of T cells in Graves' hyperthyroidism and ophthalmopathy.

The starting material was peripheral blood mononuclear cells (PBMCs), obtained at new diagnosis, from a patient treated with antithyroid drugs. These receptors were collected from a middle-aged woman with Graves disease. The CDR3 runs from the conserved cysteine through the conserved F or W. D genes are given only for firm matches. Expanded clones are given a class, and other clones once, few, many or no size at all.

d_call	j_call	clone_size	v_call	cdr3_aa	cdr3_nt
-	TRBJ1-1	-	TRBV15	CATSRVHGRGARGTEAFF	TGTGCCACCAGCAGGGTACACGGACGGGGGGCGAGAGGCACTGAAGCTTTCTTT
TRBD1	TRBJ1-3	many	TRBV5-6	CASSSPGQSDTIYF	TGTGCCAGCAGCTCTCCGGGACAGAGTGACACCATATATTTT
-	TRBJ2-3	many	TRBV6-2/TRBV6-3	CASSYPGGSTDTQYF	TGTGCCAGCAGTTACCCCGGGGGAAGCACAGATACGCAGTATTTT
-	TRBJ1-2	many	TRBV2	CASKNKGVYGYTF	TGTGCCAGCAAGAACAAGGGGGTCTATGGCTACACCTTC
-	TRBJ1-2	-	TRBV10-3	CAISEETLLHSYGYTF	TGTGCCATCAGTGAAGAGACACTACTACATAGCTATGGCTACACCTTC
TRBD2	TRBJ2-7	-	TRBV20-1	CSARSPEGSGRSEQYF	TGCAGTGCTAGGTCACCCGAGGGTAGCGGGAGGTCCGAGCAGTACTTC
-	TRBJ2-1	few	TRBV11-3	CASSSTHNEQFF	TGTGCCAGCAGCTCCACCCACAATGAGCAGTTCTTC
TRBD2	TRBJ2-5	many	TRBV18	CASSPSAGLAGEETQYF	TGTGCCAGCTCACCATCGGCGGGACTAGCGGGAGAAGAGACCCAGTACTTC
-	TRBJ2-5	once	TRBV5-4	CASSPRSGGRETQYF	TGTGCCAGCAGCCCCAGAAGTGGGGGGCGAGAGACCCAGTACTTC
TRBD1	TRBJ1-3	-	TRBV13	CASSWDSSGNTIYF	TGTGCCAGCAGCTGGGACAGCTCTGGAAACACCATATATTTT
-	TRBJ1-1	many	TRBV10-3	CAISDPGPSGNTEAFF	TGTGCCATCAGTGACCCGGGACCGTCAGGGAACACTGAAGCTTTCTTT
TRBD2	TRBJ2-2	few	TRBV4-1	CASSEDSLLAEYTGELFF	TGCGCCAGCAGCGAAGATTCCCTACTAGCGGAGTACACCGGGGAGCTGTTTTTT
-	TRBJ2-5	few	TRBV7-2	CASTQISGGLSGTQYF	TGTGCCAGCACCCAGATTAGCGGAGGACTGAGCGGGACCCAGTACTTC
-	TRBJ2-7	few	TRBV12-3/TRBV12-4	CASSYLGSSEQYF	TGTGCCAGCAGCTACCTGGGAAGTTCGGAGCAGTACTTC
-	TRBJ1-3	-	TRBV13	CASSSHWGRNTIYF	TGTGCCAGCAGCTCCCATTGGGGCCGAAACACCATATATTTT
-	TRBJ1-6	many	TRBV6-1	CASSPITDSYNSPLHF	TGTGCCAGCAGTCCCATTACGGATTCCTATAATTCACCCCTCCACTTT
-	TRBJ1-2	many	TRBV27	CASSLSASPYGYTF	TGTGCCAGCAGTTTATCAGCAAGCCCCTATGGCTACACCTTC
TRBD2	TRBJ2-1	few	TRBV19	CASSIRASPEVAGNEQFF	TGTGCCAGTAGTATACGGGCTAGCCCTGAGGTAGCGGGCAATGAGCAGTTCTTC
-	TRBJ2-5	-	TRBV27	CASGLLGGRETQYF	TGTGCCAGCGGTTTACTGGGGGGGCGTGAGACCCAGTACTTC
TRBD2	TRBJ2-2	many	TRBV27	CASSSLSGRANTGELFF	TGTGCCAGCAGTTCCCTTAGCGGGAGGGCGAACACCGGGGAGCTGTTTTTT
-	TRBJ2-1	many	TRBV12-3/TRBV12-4	CASSLTTNNEQFF	TGTGCCAGCAGTCTAACAACGAACAATGAGCAGTTCTTC
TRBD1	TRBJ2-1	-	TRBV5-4	CASSAGTGVVNEQFF	TGTGCCAGCAGCGCCGGGACAGGGGTTGTGAATGAGCAGTTCTTC
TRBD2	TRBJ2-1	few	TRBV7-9	CASSLGLLGTSGKEPYNEQFF	TGTGCCAGCAGCTTAGGTCTATTGGGGACTAGCGGGAAAGAACCCTACAATGAGCAGTTCTTC
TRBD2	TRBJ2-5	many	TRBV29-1	CSVEGLAGEYQETQYF	TGCAGCGTTGAGGGACTAGCGGGAGAGTACCAAGAGACCCAGTACTTC
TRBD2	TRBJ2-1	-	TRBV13	CASSSGLAGKDEQFF	TGTGCCAGCAGCTCCGGACTAGCGGGAAAAGATGAGCAGTTCTTC
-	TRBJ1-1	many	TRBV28	CASSPGAGARWTEAFF	TGTGCCAGCAGTCCCGGGGCAGGGGCAAGGTGGACTGAAGCTTTCTTT
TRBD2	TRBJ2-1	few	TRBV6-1	CASRPTSGRASWEQFF	TGTGCCAGCAGACCGACTAGCGGGAGGGCGTCCTGGGAGCAGTTCTTC
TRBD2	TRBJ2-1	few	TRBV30	CAWRDGTSGISPYNEQFF	TGTGCCTGGAGAGATGGGACTAGCGGGATTTCACCCTACAATGAGCAGTTCTTC
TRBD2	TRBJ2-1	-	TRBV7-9	CASKLTSSSPGEQFF	TGTGCCAGCAAATTGACTAGCTCAAGCCCGGGCGAGCAGTTCTTC
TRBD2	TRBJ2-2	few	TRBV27	CASREAGYVGELFF	TGTGCCAGCAGGGAAGCGGGATATGTCGGGGAGCTGTTTTTT
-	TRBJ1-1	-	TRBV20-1	CSARVPELNTEAFF	TGCAGTGCTAGAGTCCCAGAATTGAACACTGAAGCTTTCTTT
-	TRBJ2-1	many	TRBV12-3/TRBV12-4	CASSAGISYNEQFF	TGTGCCAGCAGTGCCGGGATCTCCTACAATGAGCAGTTCTTC
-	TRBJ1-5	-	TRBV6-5	CASSYIEGPPNQPQHF	TGTGCCAGCAGTTATATAGAAGGACCCCCCAATCAGCCCCAGCATTTT
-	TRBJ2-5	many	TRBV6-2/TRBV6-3	CASSYQALGETQYF	TGTGCCAGCAGTTACCAGGCCCTCGGGGAGACCCAGTACTTC
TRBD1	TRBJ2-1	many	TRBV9	CASTPQGDFYNEQFF	TGTGCCAGCACTCCACAGGGGGATTTCTACAATGAGCAGTTCTTC
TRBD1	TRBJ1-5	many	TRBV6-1	CARRQGCNQPQHF	TGTGCCAGAAGACAGGGGTGCAATCAGCCCCAGCATTTT
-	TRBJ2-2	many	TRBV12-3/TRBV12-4	CASRISDRTGELFF	TGTGCCAGCAGGATCTCAGACCGGACCGGGGAGCTGTTTTTT
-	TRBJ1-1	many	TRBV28	CASTDSPNTEAFF	TGTGCCAGCACCGACAGTCCGAACACTGAAGCTTTCTTT
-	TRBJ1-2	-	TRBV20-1	CSARDPTGQTAGRYTF	TGCAGTGCTAGAGACCCCACCGGACAAACAGCCGGGCGCTACACCTTC
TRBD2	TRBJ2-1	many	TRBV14	CASSQDRLAGVLSYNEQFF	TGTGCCAGCAGCCAAGACCGACTAGCGGGAGTCCTCTCCTACAATGAGCAGTTCTTC
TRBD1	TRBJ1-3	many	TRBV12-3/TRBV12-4	CASRDRMGNTIYF	TGTGCCAGCAGGGACAGGATGGGAAACACCATATATTTT
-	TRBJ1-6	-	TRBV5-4	CASSIDVGGNSPLHF	TGTGCCAGCAGCATCGATGTTGGGGGAAATTCACCCCTCCACTTT
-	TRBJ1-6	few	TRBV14	CASSPEWGERNSPLHF	TGTGCCAGCAGCCCCGAATGGGGGGAGCGGAATTCACCCCTCCACTTT
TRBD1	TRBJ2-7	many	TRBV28	CASSWDSTYEQYF	TGTGCCAGCAGTTGGGACAGCACATACGAGCAGTACTTC
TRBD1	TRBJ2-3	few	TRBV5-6	CASSSASAGGAETDTQYF	TGTGCCAGCAGCTCCGCGTCTGCAGGGGGCGCGGAAACAGATACGCAGTATTTT
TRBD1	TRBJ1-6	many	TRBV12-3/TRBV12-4	CASSSPGQGASPLHF	TGTGCCAGCAGTTCCCCGGGACAGGGGGCTTCACCCCTCCACTTT
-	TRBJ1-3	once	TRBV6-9	CASSYIRGSSGNTIYF	TGTGCCAGCAGTTACATACGGGGAAGCTCTGGAAACACCATATATTTT
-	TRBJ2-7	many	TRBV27	CASSFLPPHTGTYEQYF	TGTGCCAGCAGTTTCCTCCCTCCTCATACCGGCACCTACGAGCAGTACTTC
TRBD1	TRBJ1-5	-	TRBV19	CASSVSDRANQPQHF	TGTGCCAGTAGTGTTTCGGACAGGGCCAATCAGCCCCAGCATTTT
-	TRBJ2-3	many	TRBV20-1	CSAREWAGTTADTQYF	TGCAGTGCTAGAGAATGGGCGGGAACCACCGCAGATACGCAGTATTTT
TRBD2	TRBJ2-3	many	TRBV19	CASSMAGLAYTDTQYF	TGTGCCAGTAGTATGGCGGGACTAGCCTACACAGATACGCAGTATTTT
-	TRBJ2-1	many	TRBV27	CASSFIRSSYNEQFF	TGTGCCAGCAGTTTCATCCGGTCCTCCTACAATGAGCAGTTCTTC
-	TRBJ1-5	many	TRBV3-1	CASSQAGTNQPQHF	TGTGCCAGCAGCCAAGCAGGTACCAATCAGCCCCAGCATTTT
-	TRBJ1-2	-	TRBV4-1	CASSQDRGDYGYTF	TGCGCCAGCAGCCAAGACAGGGGAGACTATGGCTACACCTTC
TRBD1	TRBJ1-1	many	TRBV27	CASSSLTHGQGGNTEAFF	TGTGCCAGCAGTTCCCTCACCCATGGACAGGGTGGGAACACTGAAGCTTTCTTT
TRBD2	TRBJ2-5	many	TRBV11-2	CASSSMTSGQETQYF	TGTGCCAGCAGCTCGATGACTAGCGGACAAGAGACCCAGTACTTC
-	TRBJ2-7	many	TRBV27	CASSLGAASEQYF	TGTGCCAGCAGTTTAGGTGCAGCGAGCGAGCAGTACTTC
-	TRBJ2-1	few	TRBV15	CATSREPSHNEQFF	TGTGCCACCAGCAGAGAACCCTCACACAATGAGCAGTTCTTC